These T cell receptor beta chains were read from a single sample in a study of regulatory T cells in long-lasting Graves disease. TCRdb reanalysed the multiplex PCR reads using MiXCR and keeps one entry per CDR3 protein. Here the sample spans approximately 400,000 distinct CDR3 sequences, about a quarter being singletons. Here the sequenced sample was peripheral blood mononuclear cells (PBMCs), taken when the disease was refractory, from a patient treated with antithyroid drugs. The receptors were sampled from a female donor with Graves disease. CDR3s include the opening cysteine and the closing phenylalanine or tryptophan.

v_call	cdr3_aa
TRBV11-3	CASSPGAATEMNTEAFF
TRBV6-2/TRBV6-3	CASGRPNQYF
TRBV30	CAWSLGTEYHF
TRBV11-2	CASSLTLTEIYEQYF
TRBV11-2	CASSLVRQGVISGYTF
TRBV7-9	CASSLTGATQNTEAFF
TRBV19	CASSIFREDYGYTF
TRBV6-5	CASSFPGMETGELFF
TRBV11-2	CASSQVLGLAFF
TRBV25-1	CASSESTGANYGYTF